This T cell receptor beta chain comes out of a study of beta chain features in type 1 diabetes. Study details: Sorted cells numbering over 95,000,000 were examined across all samples.

Investigators reverse transcribed all isolated RNA, so they sequenced expressed TCRB transcripts. The method was immunoSEQ multiplex PCR; TCRdb's version includes in-frame clones alone and lacks a portion of them. The sample lists 250,000 to 350,000 clones, about 15% seen once, with 6.7% in the top ten. The CDR3 loop spans 17 amino acids. Germline V gene sequence: CDR1 LGHNA, CDR2 YSLEER. Trimming took off 0 bases at V and 1 base at J, with 14 bases between the two ends. Turning to this clone: Different DNA sequences within this sample yield the same CDR3.

Sequences were obtained from central memory CD4+ T cells from blood. The chain uses TRBV4-3 and TRBJ2-3; D might be TRBD1 or TRBD2, each matching 6 bases. The receptor's source is a man aged 30-40 years in good health. The CDR3 DNA follows: TGCGCCAGCAGCCAAGATCTTCCCGGGGGCGGCACAGATACGCAGTATTTT. Translating it yields CASSQDLPGGGTDTQYF.